This passage covers 28 T cell receptor beta chains from one sample sequenced in a study of response to subunit inactivated influenza vaccine. TCRdb ran MiXCR on the RT-PCR reads and lists one entry per CDR3 protein. The data hold hundreds of thousands of distinct CDR3 sequences, with approximately 15% observed a single time. The input for sequencing was CD4+ T cells sorted from PBMCs, taken less than 25 months after vaccination. The receptors stem from a man between 50 and 70 years old who received an inactivated influenza vaccine.

The V call is TRBV19, the J call TRBJ1-5; a possible D gene is TRBD1 (5 bases). Germline-derived CDR1 and CDR2 are LNHDA and SQIVND (reference sequence). This CDR3 spans 11 amino acids. The V gene lost 6 bases and the J gene lost 13 bases, with 13 bases spanning the gap. The CDR3: CASRDKGFQHF. In DNA, the CDR3 is TGTGCCAGTAGAGATAAGGGGTTTCAGCATTTT.

The chain links TRBV20-1 to TRBJ1-1, with 7 bases lining up with TRBD1. This CDR3 has 13 amino acids. The J segment lost 0 bases and the V segment lost 4 bases, leaving 2 bases of the junction unmatched. Germline assignment: CDR1 DFQATT and CDR2 SNEGSKA (reference sequence). The CDR3, as DNA: TGCAGTGCTAACGACAGGGTGAACACTGAAGCTTTCTTT. It yields the protein CSANDRVNTEAFF.

This clonotype was picked up a small number of times. V is TRBV20-1 and J is TRBJ1-5, with D possibly TRBD1 on 6 matching bases. Germline-derived CDR1 and CDR2 are DFQATT and SNEGSKA (reference sequence). Trimming removed 3 bases from V and 4 bases from J, with 10 bases in between. CDR3 length equals 13 residues. CDR3 nucleotides: TGCAGTGCTAGGCACAGGGTAAATCAGCCCCAGCATTTT. Translated, it gives CSARHRVNQPQHF.

Only a few counts were recorded for this clonotype. The chain employs TRBV29-1 and TRBJ2-7, with 10 positions matching TRBD2. Looked up from germline, CDR1 is SQVTM and CDR2 is ANQGSEA. After removal of 1 base from V and 4 bases from J, the junction contained 10 bases not matched to a gene. There are 16 residues in the CDR3. Here the CDR3 DNA reads TGCAGCGTTGAAGTAAGGACTAGCGGCCGAAGGTACGAGCAGTACTTC. Translation: CSVEVRTSGRRYEQYF.

This clonotype appeared a few times. This chain connects TRBV20-1 to TRBJ2-1, with D hard to call. V was trimmed by 4 bases and J by 7 bases, leaving 17 bases between them. Germline V gives CDR1 DFQATT, CDR2 SNEGSKA (reference sequence). This CDR3 region has 14 residues. Here the CDR3 DNA reads TGCAGTGCTACTGATACTTGGGCCACGAATGAGCAGTTCTTC. Translating it yields CSATDTWATNEQFF.

V usage is TRBV20-1 and J usage is TRBJ2-1, with 7 bases aligning to TRBD2. Germline V lookup: CDR1 DFQATT, CDR2 SNEGSKA (reference sequence). The J segment lost 7 bases and the V segment lost 6 bases, leaving 18 bases of the junction unmatched. The CDR3 sequence is 16 residues long. CDR3 sequence (DNA): TGCAGTGCCCAGCATCTAGCGGTCGGTGGGTGGAATGAGCAGTTCTTC. Translated: CSAQHLAVGGWNEQFF.

This chain uses TRBV7-2 with TRBJ2-5; TRBD2 matches at 8 bases. J lost 5 bases, V lost 4 bases, and 12 bases had no gene match. Per germline, CDR1 SGHTA and CDR2 FQGNSA. CDR3 length: 16 residues. In nucleotides, the CDR3 is TGTGCCAGCAGCTCCCGCAGGGCGGGAGGTAACGAGACCCAGTACTTC. Translating gives CASSSRRAGGNETQYF.

There are many counts of this clonotype. This sequence joins TRBV28 and TRBJ1-5; 11 bases match TRBD1. The CDR3 contains 15 residues. The germline CDR1 and CDR2 sequences are MDHEN and SYDVKM. J lost 5 bases, V lost 5 bases, and 5 bases had no gene match. The CDR3, as DNA: TGTGCCAGCAGTCTAGGGACAGGGGGGTATCAGCCCCAGCATTTT. Its protein product is CASSLGTGGYQPQHF.

CDR3 region: CASSLPQGGEQFF. The CDR3 DNA is TGTGCCAGCAGCTTACCCCAAGGCGGAGAGCAGTTCTTC. This chain uses TRBV7-2 with TRBJ2-1; unclear D gene. In germline, CDR1 is SGHTA, CDR2 FQGNSA. CDR3 length: 13 residues. V was shortened by 2 bases and J by 10 bases, with 12 bases between the two germline ends.

The CDR3 nucleotides read TGTGCCAGCAGTTTGATAGCGGGAGGGAAAGAGACCCAGTACTTC. Translated, it gives CASSLIAGGKETQYF. V and J are TRBV12-3 or TRBV12-4 and TRBJ2-5, with 11 bases aligning to TRBD2. The CDR3 is 15 amino acids. V dropped 3 bases and J dropped 3; count of bases not matched to a gene: 3.

Many counts were recorded for this clonotype. The gene calls are TRBV9 and TRBJ2-1; 9 positions agree with TRBD2. After removal of 0 bases from V and 4 bases from J, the junction contained 2 bases not matched to a gene. Germline V gene lookup returns CDR1 SGDLS and CDR2 YYNGEE. The CDR3 consists of 15 residues. In DNA, the CDR3 is TGTGCCAGCAGCGTAGATAGCGGGGGTTACAATGAGCAGTTCTTC. Its translation is CASSVDSGGYNEQFF.

This clonotype was picked up a small number of times. This chain links TRBV3-1 with TRBJ2-2; possibly TRBD2 for D (6 bases). This CDR3 is 14 amino acids long. Trimming stripped 3 bases from V and 5 bases from J, with 10 bases between. Germline V gene data show CDR1 as LGHDT and CDR2 as YNNKEL (reference sequence). Here the CDR3 reads CASSHDGGTGELFF. The DNA of the CDR3 is TGTGCCAGCAGCCATGACGGGGGAACCGGGGAGCTGTTTTTT.

The chain employs TRBV27 and TRBJ1-6; perhaps TRBD1 as D (5 bases). CDR1 is MNHEY, CDR2 SMNVEV, per germline (reference sequence). The CDR3 loop spans 14 amino acids. Trimming pared 5 bases from V and 5 bases from J, leaving 10 bases between. In nucleotides, the CDR3 is TGTGCCAGCAGTAAGACAGCGGATAATTCACCCCTCCACTTT. It yields the protein CASSKTADNSPLHF.

This sequence joins TRBV29-1 and TRBJ1-4, with D possibly being TRBD1 (5 bases). CDR1 SQVTM and CDR2 ANQGSEA come from the germline V gene. Trimming stripped 4 bases from V and 0 bases from J, with 12 bases between. The CDR3 sequence is 15 residues long. CDR3 coding DNA: TGCAGCGTTGCCGGGGGAGCCACAACTAATGAAAAACTGTTTTTT. This translates into CSVAGGATTNEKLFF.

This clonotype appeared a few times. The V and J genes are TRBV25-1 and TRBJ2-5; 7 positions agree with TRBD1. J gave up 3 bases and V 6 bases, and 10 bases lay outside the gene matches. Germline values: CDR1 MGHDK, CDR2 SYGVNS. The CDR3 totals 15 residues. The chain's CDR3 is CASRKDRRQEETQYF. DNA of the CDR3: TGTGCCAGCAGAAAGGACAGGCGACAAGAAGAGACCCAGTACTTC.

The chain is built from TRBV27 and TRBJ2-7; a possible D gene is TRBD2 (6 bases). The CDR3 is 13 residues long. Germline values: CDR1 MNHEY, CDR2 SMNVEV (reference sequence). Deletions cut 8 bases from V and 4 bases from J, with 15 bases between. This CDR3 is CASSVGTGYEQYF. The CDR3 nucleotides are TGTGCCAGCTCTGTTGGGACTGGGTACGAGCAGTACTTC.

This clonotype was detected many times. J is TRBJ1-1 and V is TRBV5-1, with D possibly TRBD1 on 6 matching bases. Deletions cut 4 bases from V and 5 bases from J, with 24 bases between. The CDR3 runs 17 residues. Looked up from germline, CDR1 is SGHRS and CDR2 is YFSETQ. The CDR3 is CASSRILDSVAGTEAFF. DNA of the CDR3: TGCGCCAGCAGCCGAATCTTGGACAGTGTAGCTGGAACTGAAGCTTTCTTT.

This clonotype was found a few times. The rearrangement joins TRBV28 to TRBJ2-4; TRBD2 is a possible D gene (8 bases). V was pared by 6 bases and J by 7 bases, with 19 bases between. Germline CDR1 MDHEN, CDR2 SYDVKM. The CDR3 has 15 amino acids. DNA of the CDR3: TGTGCCAGCAGACCCGGGAGGGGGCTAGGGAACATTCAGTACTTC. Its protein product is CASRPGRGLGNIQYF.

This clonotype was observed a few times. V usage is TRBV6-1 and J usage is TRBJ1-1, with D uncertain. V lost 6 bases and J lost 2, with 13 bases in between. Looked up from germline, CDR1 is MNHNS and CDR2 is SASEGT. The CDR3 has 14 residues. For the CDR3, the DNA is TGTGCCAGCAGGGAAAGGGTTTCAAACACTGAAGCTTTCTTT. Its translation: CASRERVSNTEAFF.

This chain links TRBV3-1 with TRBJ1-2; no clear D. V was trimmed by 3 bases and J by 4 bases, leaving 15 bases between them. Per germline, CDR1 LGHDT and CDR2 YNNKEL (reference sequence). The CDR3 is 15 residues long. The chain's CDR3 is CASSHEQRTPYGYTF. The CDR3 nucleotides are TGTGCCAGCAGCCACGAACAGAGGACCCCCTATGGCTACACCTTC.

The sample holds a few counts of this clonotype. The V call is TRBV4-2, the J call TRBJ2-3, with 8 bases that match TRBD2. The CDR3 length is 19 residues. Germline V gene lookup returns CDR1 LGHNA and CDR2 YNFKEQ. V lost 6 bases and J lost 3; bases outside the gene matches: 20. The CDR3 spells CASSLVRLAGRGLTDTQYF. The CDR3 DNA sequence: TGTGCCAGCAGTCTGGTTAGGCTAGCGGGTCGGGGTTTGACAGATACGCAGTATTTT.

This clonotype came up a few times. The V and J genes are TRBV3-1 and TRBJ1-1, with a weak D call TRBD1 (6 bases). V was cut by 0 bases and J by 2 bases, with 16 bases left in between. From germline, CDR1 is LGHDT and CDR2 YNNKEL (reference sequence). This CDR3 contains 17 residues. The DNA for the CDR3 is TGTGCCAGCAGCCAAGAATTGGGGGGGCGAATAAACACTGAAGCTTTCTTT. As protein: CASSQELGGRINTEAFF.

This clonotype was recorded a few times. V usage is TRBV11-2 and J usage is TRBJ2-1; 11 positions match TRBD1. Losses at the gene ends were 4 bases for V and 2 bases for J; bases not matched to a gene: 7. Germline CDR1 and CDR2: SGHAT and FQNNGV. The CDR3 is 17 amino acids. The CDR3 spells CASSSQMGQGAYNEQFF. The CDR3, as DNA: TGTGCCAGCAGCTCTCAAATGGGACAGGGGGCCTACAATGAGCAGTTCTTC.

The chain links TRBV5-1 to TRBJ1-2; 8 bases are a match to TRBD1. The CDR3 runs to 15 residues. Germline CDR1 SGHRS, CDR2 YFSETQ. V gave up 2 bases and J gave up 6 bases; unmatched junction bases: 9. The CDR3 nucleotides read TGCGCCAGCAGCTTCCGGACAGGGACAGCAAATGGCTACACCTTC. It translates to CASSFRTGTANGYTF.

In this sample, this clonotype turned up many times. The rearrangement uses TRBV4-2 and TRBJ1-1; D remains unclear. The CDR3 loop spans 12 amino acids. The V gene's germline CDR1 is LGHNA and CDR2 YNFKEQ. V lost 0 bases to trimming and J lost 5 bases, with 4 bases between them. The CDR3 loop reads CASSQDRTEAFF. The DNA for the CDR3 is TGTGCCAGCAGCCAAGACCGGACTGAAGCTTTCTTT.

This clonotype came up a few times. The chain uses TRBV27 and TRBJ1-2; the D is unclear. This CDR3 comprises 16 residues. CDR1 and CDR2 from the germline V gene are MNHEY and SMNVEV (reference sequence). The V and J ends lost 4 bases and 8 bases respectively, with 23 bases between them. DNA for the CDR3: TGTGCCAGCAGTTCGTTTTCCGCGGGAGCCCTCAGGGGCTACACCTTC. Its translation is CASSSFSAGALRGYTF.

The chain joins TRBV6-5 to TRBJ2-3; unclear D gene. The CDR3 has 14 amino acids. With 2 bases removed from V and 3 bases from J, the gap between germline ends came to 9 bases. Germline values: CDR1 MNHEY, CDR2 SVGAGI. CDR3 amino acids: CASSYNWPTDTQYF. CDR3 in DNA: TGTGCCAGCAGTTACAACTGGCCTACAGATACGCAGTATTTT.

This clonotype was recorded a few times. The chain employs TRBV6-5 and TRBJ2-1; 12 bases align to TRBD1. With V trimmed by 6 bases and J by 14 bases, 5 bases remained unmatched. This CDR3 region has 12 residues. Germline CDR1 is MNHEY and CDR2 is SVGAGI. CDR3 protein: CASRTGTGGEFF. The DNA of the CDR3 is TGTGCCAGCAGAACCGGGACAGGGGGCGAGTTCTTC.